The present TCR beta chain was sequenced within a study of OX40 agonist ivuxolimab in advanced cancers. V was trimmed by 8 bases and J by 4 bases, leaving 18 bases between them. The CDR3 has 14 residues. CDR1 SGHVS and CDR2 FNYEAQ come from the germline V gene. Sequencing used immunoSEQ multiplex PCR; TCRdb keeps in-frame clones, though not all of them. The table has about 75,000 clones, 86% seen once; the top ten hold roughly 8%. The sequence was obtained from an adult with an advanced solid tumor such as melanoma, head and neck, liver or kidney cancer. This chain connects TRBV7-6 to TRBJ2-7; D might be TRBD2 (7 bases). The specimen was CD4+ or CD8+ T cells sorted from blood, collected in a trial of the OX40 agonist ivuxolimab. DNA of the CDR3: TGTGCCAGCGGGGAAACGGGGGGCGCGTACGAGCAGTACTTC. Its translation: CASGETGGAYEQYF.